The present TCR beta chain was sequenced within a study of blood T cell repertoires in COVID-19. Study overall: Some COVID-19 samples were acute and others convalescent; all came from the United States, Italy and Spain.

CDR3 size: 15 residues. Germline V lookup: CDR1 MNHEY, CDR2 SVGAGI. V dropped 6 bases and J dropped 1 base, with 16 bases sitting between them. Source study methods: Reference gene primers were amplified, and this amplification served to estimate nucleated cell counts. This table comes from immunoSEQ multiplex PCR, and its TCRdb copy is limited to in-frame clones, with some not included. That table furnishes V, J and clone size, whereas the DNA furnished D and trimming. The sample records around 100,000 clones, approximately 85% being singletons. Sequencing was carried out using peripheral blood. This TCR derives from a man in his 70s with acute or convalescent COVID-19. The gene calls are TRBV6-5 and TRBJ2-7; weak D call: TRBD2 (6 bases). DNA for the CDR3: TGTGCCAGCAGGCGGGCATTTGCGGGATCCTACGAGCAGTACTTC. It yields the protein CASRRAFAGSYEQYF.